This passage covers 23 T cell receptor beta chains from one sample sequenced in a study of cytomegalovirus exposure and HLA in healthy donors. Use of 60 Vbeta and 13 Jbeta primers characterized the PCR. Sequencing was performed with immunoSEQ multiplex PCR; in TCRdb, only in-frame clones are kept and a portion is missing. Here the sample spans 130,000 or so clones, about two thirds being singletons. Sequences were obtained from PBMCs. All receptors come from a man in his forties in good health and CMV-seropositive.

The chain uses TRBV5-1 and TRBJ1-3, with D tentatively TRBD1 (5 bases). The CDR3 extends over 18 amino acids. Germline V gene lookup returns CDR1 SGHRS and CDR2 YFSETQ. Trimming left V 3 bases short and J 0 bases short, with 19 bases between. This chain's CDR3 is CASSSQGSLGLSGNTIYF. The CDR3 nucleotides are TGCGCCAGCAGCTCCCAGGGATCCCTGGGCCTCTCTGGAAACACCATATATTTT.

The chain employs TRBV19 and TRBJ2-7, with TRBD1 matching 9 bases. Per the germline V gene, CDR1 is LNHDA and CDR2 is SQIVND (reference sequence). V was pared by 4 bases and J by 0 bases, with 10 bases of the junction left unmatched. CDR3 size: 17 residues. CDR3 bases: TGTGCCAGTAGTACCGGGACAGGGACGCGAACCTCCTACGAGCAGTACTTC. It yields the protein CASSTGTGTRTSYEQYF.

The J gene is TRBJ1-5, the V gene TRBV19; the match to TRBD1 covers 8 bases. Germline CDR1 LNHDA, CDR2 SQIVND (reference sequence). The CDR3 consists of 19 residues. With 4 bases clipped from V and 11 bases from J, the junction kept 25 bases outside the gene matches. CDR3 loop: CASSKALPGQGVRSMTQHF. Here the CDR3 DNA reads TGTGCCAGTAGTAAAGCCCTCCCTGGACAGGGAGTTAGAAGCATGACCCAGCATTTT.

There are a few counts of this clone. The CDR3 DNA reads TGTGCCACCAGCAGAGATAGGGCAGGGTACTACGAGCAGTACTTC. Translation gives CATSRDRAGYYEQYF. The chain couples TRBV15 to TRBJ2-7, with D tentatively TRBD1 (5 bases). Germline lookup yields CDR1 LNHNV and CDR2 YYDKDF (reference sequence). This CDR3 region has 15 residues. V was cut by 0 bases and J by 3 bases, with 12 bases left in between. The variable domain in full, completed from reference TRBV15 and TRBJ2-7, reads DAMVIQNPRYQVTQFGKPVTLSCSQTLNHNVMYWYQQKSSQAPKLLFHYYDKDFNNEADTPDNFQSRRPNTSFCFLDIRSPGLGDTAMYLCATSRDRAGYYEQYFGPGTRLTVT.

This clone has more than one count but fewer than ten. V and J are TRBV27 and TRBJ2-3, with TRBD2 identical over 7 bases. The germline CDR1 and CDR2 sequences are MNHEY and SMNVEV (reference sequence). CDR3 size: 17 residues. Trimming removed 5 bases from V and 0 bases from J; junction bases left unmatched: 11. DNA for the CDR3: TGTGCCAGCAGTAGGAGGTCGGGGGGTGGGAGCACAGATACGCAGTATTTT. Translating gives CASSRRSGGGSTDTQYF.

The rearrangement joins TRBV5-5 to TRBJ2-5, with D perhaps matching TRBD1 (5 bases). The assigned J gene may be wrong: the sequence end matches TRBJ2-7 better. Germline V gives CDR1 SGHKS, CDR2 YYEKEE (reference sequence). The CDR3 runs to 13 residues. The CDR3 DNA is TGTGCCAGCAGCTTGCAGGGTGGCTACGAGCAGTACTTC. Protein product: CASSLQGGYEQYF.

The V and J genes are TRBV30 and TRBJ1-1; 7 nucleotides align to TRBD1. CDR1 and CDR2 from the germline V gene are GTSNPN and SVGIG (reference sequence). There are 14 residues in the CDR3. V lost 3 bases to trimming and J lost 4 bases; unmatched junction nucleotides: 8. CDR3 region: CAWSGGRGVTEAFF. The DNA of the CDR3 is TGTGCCTGGAGCGGCGGCAGGGGGGTCACTGAAGCTTTCTTT.

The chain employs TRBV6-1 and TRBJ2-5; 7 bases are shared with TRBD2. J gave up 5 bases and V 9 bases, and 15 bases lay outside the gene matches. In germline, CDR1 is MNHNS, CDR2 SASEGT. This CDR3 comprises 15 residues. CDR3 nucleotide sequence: TGTGCCAGTAGACCCGGGGTCTCCGGGAGGGAGACCCAGTACTTC. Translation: CASRPGVSGRETQYF.

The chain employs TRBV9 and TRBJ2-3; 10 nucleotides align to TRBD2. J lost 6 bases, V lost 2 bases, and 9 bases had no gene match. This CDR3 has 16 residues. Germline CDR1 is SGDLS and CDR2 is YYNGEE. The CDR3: CASSVEAGGPGDTQYF. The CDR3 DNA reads TGTGCCAGCAGCGTGGAAGCGGGAGGGCCGGGGGATACGCAGTATTTT.

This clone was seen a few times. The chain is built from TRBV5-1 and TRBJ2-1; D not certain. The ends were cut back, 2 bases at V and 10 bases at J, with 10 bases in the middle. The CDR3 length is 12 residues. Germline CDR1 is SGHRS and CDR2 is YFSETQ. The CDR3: CASSFSSSEQFF. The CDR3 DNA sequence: TGCGCCAGCAGCTTTAGCTCGAGCGAGCAGTTCTTC.

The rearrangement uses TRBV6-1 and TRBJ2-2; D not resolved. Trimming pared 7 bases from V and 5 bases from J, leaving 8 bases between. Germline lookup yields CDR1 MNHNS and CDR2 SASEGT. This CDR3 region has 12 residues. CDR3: CASTPGTGELFF. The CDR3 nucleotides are TGTGCCAGCACCCCGGGTACCGGGGAGCTGTTTTTT.

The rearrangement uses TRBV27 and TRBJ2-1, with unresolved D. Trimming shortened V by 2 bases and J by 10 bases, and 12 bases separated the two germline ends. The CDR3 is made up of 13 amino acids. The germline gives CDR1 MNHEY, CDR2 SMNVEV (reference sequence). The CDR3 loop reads CASSLVGPREQFF. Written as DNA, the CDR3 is TGTGCCAGCAGTTTAGTAGGCCCGAGGGAGCAGTTCTTC.

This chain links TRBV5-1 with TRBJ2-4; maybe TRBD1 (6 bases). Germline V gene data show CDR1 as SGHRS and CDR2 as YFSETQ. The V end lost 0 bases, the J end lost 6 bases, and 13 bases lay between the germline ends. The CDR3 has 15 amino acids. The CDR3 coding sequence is TGCGCCAGCAGCTTGGAGAGGGGGTTAGGAAACATTCAGTACTTC. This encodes CASSLERGLGNIQYF.

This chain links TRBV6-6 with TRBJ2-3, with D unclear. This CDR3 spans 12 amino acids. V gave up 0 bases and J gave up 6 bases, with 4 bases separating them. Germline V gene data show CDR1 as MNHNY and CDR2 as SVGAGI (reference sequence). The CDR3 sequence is CASSYSGDTQYF. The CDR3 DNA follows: TGTGCCAGCAGTTACTCGGGCGATACGCAGTATTTT.

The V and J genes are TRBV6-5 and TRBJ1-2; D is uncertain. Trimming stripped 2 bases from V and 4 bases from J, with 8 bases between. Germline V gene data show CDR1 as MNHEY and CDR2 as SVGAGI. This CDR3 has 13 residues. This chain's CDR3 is CASSYTAFYGYTF. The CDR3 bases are TGTGCCAGCAGTTACACAGCCTTCTATGGCTACACCTTC.

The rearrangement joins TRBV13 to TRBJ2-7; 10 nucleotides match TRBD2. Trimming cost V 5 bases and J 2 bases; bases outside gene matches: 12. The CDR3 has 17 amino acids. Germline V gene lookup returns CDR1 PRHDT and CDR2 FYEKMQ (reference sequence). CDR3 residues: CASSTRDSGGPTYEQYF. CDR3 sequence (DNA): TGTGCCAGCAGCACACGGGATAGCGGGGGGCCCACCTACGAGCAGTACTTC.

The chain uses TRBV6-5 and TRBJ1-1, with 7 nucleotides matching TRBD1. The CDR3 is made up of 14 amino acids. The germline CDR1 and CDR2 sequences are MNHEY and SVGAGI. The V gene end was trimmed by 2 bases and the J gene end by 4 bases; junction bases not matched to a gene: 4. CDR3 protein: CASSYQTGTTEAFF. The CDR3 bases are TGTGCCAGCAGTTACCAGACAGGGACCACTGAAGCTTTCTTT.

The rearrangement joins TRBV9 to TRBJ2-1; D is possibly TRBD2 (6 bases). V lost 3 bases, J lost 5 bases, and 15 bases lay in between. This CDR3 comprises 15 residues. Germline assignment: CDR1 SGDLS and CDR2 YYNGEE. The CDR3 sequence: CASSAPGVRNNEQFF. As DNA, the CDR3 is TGTGCCAGCAGCGCCCCGGGAGTCCGTAACAATGAGCAGTTCTTC.

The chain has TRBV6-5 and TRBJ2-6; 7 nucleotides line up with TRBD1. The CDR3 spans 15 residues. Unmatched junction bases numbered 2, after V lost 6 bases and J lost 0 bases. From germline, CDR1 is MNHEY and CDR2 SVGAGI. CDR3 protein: CASSRGTSGANVLTF. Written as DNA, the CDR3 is TGTGCCAGCAGCAGGGGGACCTCTGGGGCCAACGTCCTGACTTTC.

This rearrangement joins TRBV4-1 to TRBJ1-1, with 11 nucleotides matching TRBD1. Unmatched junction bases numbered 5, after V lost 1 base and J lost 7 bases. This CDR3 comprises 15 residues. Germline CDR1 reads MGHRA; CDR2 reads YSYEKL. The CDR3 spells CASSQGWTGGREAFF. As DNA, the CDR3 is TGCGCCAGCAGCCAAGGTTGGACAGGGGGCCGTGAAGCTTTCTTT.

The CDR3 sequence: CASSLVTRNYEQYF. The CDR3 region has the DNA TGTGCCAGCAGCTTGGTTACCAGGAACTACGAGCAGTACTTC. The V gene is TRBV5-6, the J gene TRBJ2-7; no clear D. The germline V gene encodes CDR1 SGHDT and CDR2 YYEEEE. The CDR3 loop spans 14 amino acids. V was shortened by 0 bases and J by 3 bases, with 10 bases between the two germline ends.

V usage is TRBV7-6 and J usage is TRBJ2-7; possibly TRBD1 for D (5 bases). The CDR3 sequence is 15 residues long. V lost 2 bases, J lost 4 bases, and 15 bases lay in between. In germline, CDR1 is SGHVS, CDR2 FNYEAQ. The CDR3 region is CASSLQGSPLYEQYF. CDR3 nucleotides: TGTGCCAGCAGCTTACAGGGATCCCCCCTTTACGAGCAGTACTTC. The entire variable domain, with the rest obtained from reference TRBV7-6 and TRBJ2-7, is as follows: GAGVSQSPRYKVTKRGQDVALRCDPISGHVSLYWYRQALGQGPEFLTYFNYEAQQDKSGLPNDRFSAERPEGSISTLTIQRTEQRDSAMYRCASSLQGSPLYEQYFGPGTRLTVT.

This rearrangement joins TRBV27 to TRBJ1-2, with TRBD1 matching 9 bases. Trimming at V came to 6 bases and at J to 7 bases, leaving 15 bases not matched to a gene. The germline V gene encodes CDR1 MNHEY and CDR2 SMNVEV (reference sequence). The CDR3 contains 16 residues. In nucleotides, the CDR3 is TGTGCCAGCAGCCAATCAACGGGACAGGGCTTGGGTGGCTACACCTTC. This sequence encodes CASSQSTGQGLGGYTF.